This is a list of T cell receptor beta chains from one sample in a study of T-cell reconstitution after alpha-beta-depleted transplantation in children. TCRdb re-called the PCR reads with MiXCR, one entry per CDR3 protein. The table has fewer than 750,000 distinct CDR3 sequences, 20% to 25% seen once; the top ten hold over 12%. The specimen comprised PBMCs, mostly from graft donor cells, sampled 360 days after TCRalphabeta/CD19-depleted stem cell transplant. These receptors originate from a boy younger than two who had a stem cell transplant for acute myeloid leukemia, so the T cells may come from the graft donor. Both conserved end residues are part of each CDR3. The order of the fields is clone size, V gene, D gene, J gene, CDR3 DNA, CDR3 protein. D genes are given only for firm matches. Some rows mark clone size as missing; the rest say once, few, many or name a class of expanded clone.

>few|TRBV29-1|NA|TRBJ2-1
TGCAGCGTTGAAGATTTTGTCTACCCCCTCCACAATGAGCAGTTCTTC
CSVEDFVYPLHNEQFF
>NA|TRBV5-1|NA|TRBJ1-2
TGCGCCAGCAGCTTGCCGGGCCGGGACTATGGCTACACCTTC
CASSLPGRDYGYTF
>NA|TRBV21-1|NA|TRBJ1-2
TGTGCCAGCAGTCAAAGTGACAGGGGGCCAGATAAAAACTATGGCTACACCTTC
CASSQSDRGPDKNYGYTF
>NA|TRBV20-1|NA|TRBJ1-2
TGCAGTGTCCCGTCGGCAAGTCGCTATGGCTACACCTTC
CSVPSASRYGYTF
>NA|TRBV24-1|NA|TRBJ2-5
TGTGCCACCAGTGATTTACCCTCGGAGACCCAGTACTTC
CATSDLPSETQYF
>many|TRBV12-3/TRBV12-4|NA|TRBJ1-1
TGTGCCAGCGCCGACGGGGGTTTCGGGGACACTGAAGCTTTCTTT
CASADGGFGDTEAFF
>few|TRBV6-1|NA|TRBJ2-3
TGTGCCAGCAGTGGACTGTTCGGCACAGATACGCAGTATTTT
CASSGLFGTDTQYF
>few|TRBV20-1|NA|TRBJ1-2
TGCAGTGCCGGCAGGGGTGGCTACACCTTC
CSAGRGGYTF
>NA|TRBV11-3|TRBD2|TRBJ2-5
TGTGCCAGCAGCTTATGGCGGGGGACCCAAGAGACCCAGTACTTC
CASSLWRGTQETQYF
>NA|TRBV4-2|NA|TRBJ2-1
TGTGCCAGCAGCCAAGTTGACTACAATGAGCAGTTCTTC
CASSQVDYNEQFF
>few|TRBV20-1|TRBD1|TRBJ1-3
TGCAGTGCCGTCACAGGGGGCTCTGGAAACACCATATATTTT
CSAVTGGSGNTIYF
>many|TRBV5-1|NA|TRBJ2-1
TGCGCCAGCAGCCGTAGCCTCGGCCAAAGCTCCTACAATGAGCAGTTCTTC
CASSRSLGQSSYNEQFF
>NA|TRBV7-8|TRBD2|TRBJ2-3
TGTGCCAGCAGCTTAGCGATTTCTAGCGGGGATACGCAGTATTTT
CASSLAISSGDTQYF
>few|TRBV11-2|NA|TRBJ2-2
TGTGCCAGCAGCTTACGTGAACAGGGCCACGGGGAGCTGTTTTTT
CASSLREQGHGELFF
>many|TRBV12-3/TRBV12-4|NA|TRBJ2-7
TGTGCCAGCAGTTTAGCGGGGACCTTATACGAGCAGTACTTC
CASSLAGTLYEQYF
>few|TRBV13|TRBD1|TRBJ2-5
TGTGCCAGCAGCACGGGCATCAGAGGGGGACAGGGTTTTCAAGAGACCCAGTACTTC
CASSTGIRGGQGFQETQYF
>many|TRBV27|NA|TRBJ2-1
TGTGCCAGCAGTTTCTGGTTGGACCACTGGCCCAATGAGCAGTTCTTC
CASSFWLDHWPNEQFF
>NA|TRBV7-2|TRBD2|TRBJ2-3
TGTGCCAGCAGCTTAGTGCGGGGGGTGGCAGATACGCAGTATTTT
CASSLVRGVADTQYF
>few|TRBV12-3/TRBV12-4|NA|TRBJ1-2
TGTGCCAGCAGCCTACAGGACTATGGCTACACCTTC
CASSLQDYGYTF
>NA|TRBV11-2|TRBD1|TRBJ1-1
TGTGCCAGCAGCCTAAGGGACAGACTGAACACTGAAGCTTTCTTT
CASSLRDRLNTEAFF
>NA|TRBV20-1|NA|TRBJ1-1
TGCAGTGCTAGCCCGGGCAGGCGCTCTTCGAACACTGAAGCTTTCTTT
CSASPGRRSSNTEAFF
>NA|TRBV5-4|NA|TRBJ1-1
TGTGCCAGCAGCTTGCCTTTTGGGACCAACACTGAAGCTTTCTTT
CASSLPFGTNTEAFF
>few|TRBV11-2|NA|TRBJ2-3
TGTGCCAGCAGCTGGGGAAGGGGACTGAGCACAGATACGCAGTATTTT
CASSWGRGLSTDTQYF
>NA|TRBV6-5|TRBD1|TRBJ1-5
TGTGCCAGCAGTTACTCCCCTCCTACAGGGGGTAGCAATCAGCCCCAGCATTTT
CASSYSPPTGGSNQPQHF
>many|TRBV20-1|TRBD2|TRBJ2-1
TGCAGTGCCGAAAGACTAGCGGGGGGACTAATCTACAATGAGCAGTTCTTC
CSAERLAGGLIYNEQFF
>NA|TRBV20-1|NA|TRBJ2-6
TGCAGTGCTGACGGGGGACGGATCTCTGGGGCCAACGTCCTGACTTTC
CSADGGRISGANVLTF
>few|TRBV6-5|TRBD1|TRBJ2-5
TGTGCCAGCAGTTACCCGGGACAGAGAGAGACCCAGTACTTC
CASSYPGQRETQYF
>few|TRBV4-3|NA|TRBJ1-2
TGCGCCAGCAGCCAAGGGGACTTCTATGGCTACACCTTC
CASSQGDFYGYTF
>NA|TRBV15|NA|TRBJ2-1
TGTGCCACCAGCAGAGGAGAAGAGGGCGATGAGCAGTTCTTC
CATSRGEEGDEQFF
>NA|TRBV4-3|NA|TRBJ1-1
TGCGCCAGCAGCCAGTTCCAGGGCGCCACTGAAGCTTTCTTT
CASSQFQGATEAFF
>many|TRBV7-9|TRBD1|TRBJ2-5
TGTGCCGGGACCAGGGGGCCCCAAGAGACCCAGTACTTC
CAGTRGPQETQYF
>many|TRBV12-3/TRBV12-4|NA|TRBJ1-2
TGTGCCAGCAGCTTGAGGGGAGCGCCTGGCTACACCTTC
CASSLRGAPGYTF
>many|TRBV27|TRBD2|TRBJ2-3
TGTGCCAGCAGGGGAGCGGGGGCCTACACAGATACGCAGTATTTT
CASRGAGAYTDTQYF
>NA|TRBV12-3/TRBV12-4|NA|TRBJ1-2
TGTGCCAGCAGTCGTCTCGGGTTTGGGGGTGGCTACACCTTC
CASSRLGFGGGYTF
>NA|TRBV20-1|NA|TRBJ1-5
TGCAGTGCCGACCAGGAGCCCCAGCATTTT
CSADQEPQHF
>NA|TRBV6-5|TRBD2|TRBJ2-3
TGTGCCAGCAGTTACTCTCCTCGGGGGGGCACAGATACGCAGTATTTT
CASSYSPRGGTDTQYF
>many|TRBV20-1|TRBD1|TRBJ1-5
TGCAGTGCTAACCCACAGGGGTATAGCAATCAGCCCCAGCATTTT
CSANPQGYSNQPQHF
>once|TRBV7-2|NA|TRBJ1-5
TGTGCCAGCAGCTTGGCCCGGGGGCCCCAGCATTTT
CASSLARGPQHF
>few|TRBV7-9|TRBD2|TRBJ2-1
TGTGCCAGCAGCCCCTGGGACTACCATGAGCAGTTCTTC
CASSPWDYHEQFF
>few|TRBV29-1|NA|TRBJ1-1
TGCAGCGAGTCAAGAAAAAACACTGAAGCTTTCTTT
CSESRKNTEAFF
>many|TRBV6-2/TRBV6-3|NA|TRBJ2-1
TGTGCCAGCAGTTACGAGGGGGGGCTTGAGCAGTTCTTC
CASSYEGGLEQFF
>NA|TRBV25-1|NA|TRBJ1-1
TGTGCCAGCAGTGGCAACCCCCTGGGGACTGAAGCTTTCTTT
CASSGNPLGTEAFF
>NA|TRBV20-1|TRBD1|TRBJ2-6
TGCAGTGCGCCGGACAGGGCCGCTGGGGCCAACGTCCTGACTTTC
CSAPDRAAGANVLTF
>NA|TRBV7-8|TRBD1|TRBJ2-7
TGTGCCAGCAGCTTAGTTGGGGACAGCTACGAGCAGTACTTC
CASSLVGDSYEQYF
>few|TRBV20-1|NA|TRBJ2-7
TGCAGTGCTAGAGATACCGGTCGAACCTACGAGCAGTACTTC
CSARDTGRTYEQYF
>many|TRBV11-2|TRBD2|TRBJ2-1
TGTGCCAGCAGCTTATTCCCAGCGGGGGAGTACAATGAGCAGTTCTTC
CASSLFPAGEYNEQFF
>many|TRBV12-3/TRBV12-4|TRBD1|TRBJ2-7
TGTGCCAGCAGTAAGGGACAGGGATCCCTCGAGCAGTACTTC
CASSKGQGSLEQYF
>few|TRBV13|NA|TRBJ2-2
TGTGCCAGCAGCTACGGACAGTCTGACACCGGGGAGCTGTTTTTT
CASSYGQSDTGELFF
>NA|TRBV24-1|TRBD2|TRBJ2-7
TGTGCCACCAGTTCCGGGGGGTACTCCTACGAGCAGTACTTC
CATSSGGYSYEQYF
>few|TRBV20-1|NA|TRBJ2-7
TGCAGTGCCGCCACTCATAGGGACGAGCAGTACTTC
CSAATHRDEQYF
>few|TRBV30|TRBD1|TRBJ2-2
TGTGCCTGCGATAGGGCGGACAGGGAAAACACCGGGGAGCTGTTTTTT
CACDRADRENTGELFF
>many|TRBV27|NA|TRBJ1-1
TGTGCCAGCACCCAGACGGGGAACACTGAAGCTTTCTTT
CASTQTGNTEAFF
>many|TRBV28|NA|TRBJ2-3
TGTGCCAGCAGCCTTCACCCAGGGAGCACAGATACGCAGTATTTT
CASSLHPGSTDTQYF
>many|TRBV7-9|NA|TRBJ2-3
TGTGCCAGCAGCTCACGGGCGTCTAGCACAGATACGCAGTATTTT
CASSSRASSTDTQYF
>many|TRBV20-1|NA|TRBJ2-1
TGCAGTGCTTCGGAGAGGGTCTGGAATGAGCAGTTCTTC
CSASERVWNEQFF
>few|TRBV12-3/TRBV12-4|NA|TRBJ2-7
TGTGCCAACTCATTGGGATTGGGTCACGAGCAGTACTTC
CANSLGLGHEQYF
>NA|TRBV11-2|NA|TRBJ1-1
TGTGCCAGCAGCTTAAGGTCTATGGGGGGGGCTGAAGCTTTCTTT
CASSLRSMGGAEAFF